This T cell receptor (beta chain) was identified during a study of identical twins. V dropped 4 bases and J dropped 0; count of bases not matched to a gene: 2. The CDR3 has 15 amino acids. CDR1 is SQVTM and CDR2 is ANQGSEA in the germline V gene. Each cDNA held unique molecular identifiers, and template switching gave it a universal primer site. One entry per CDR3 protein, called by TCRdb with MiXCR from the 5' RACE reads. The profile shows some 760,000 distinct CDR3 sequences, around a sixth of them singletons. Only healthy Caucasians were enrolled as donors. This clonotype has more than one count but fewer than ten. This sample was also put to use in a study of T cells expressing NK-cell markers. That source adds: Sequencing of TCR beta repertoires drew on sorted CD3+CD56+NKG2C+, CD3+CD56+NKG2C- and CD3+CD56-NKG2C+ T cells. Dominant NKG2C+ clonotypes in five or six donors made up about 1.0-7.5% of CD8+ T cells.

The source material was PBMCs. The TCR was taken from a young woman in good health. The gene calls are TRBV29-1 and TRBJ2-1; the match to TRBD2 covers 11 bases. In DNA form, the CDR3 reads TGCAGCGTTGTCGGGACTAGCGGCTCCTACAATGAGCAGTTCTTC. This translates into CSVVGTSGSYNEQFF.